These 2 T cell receptor beta chains were sequenced from one sample in a study of PD-1 blockade in classical Hodgkin lymphoma. The data were produced by immunoSEQ multiplex PCR, yet TCRdb's version contains in-frame clones alone and is incomplete. Among approximately 100,000 clones listed, around 89% were seen once. Patients all relapsed after autologous stem cell transplantation, and there was variation in brentuximab vedotin exposure. The source was peripheral blood mononuclear cells (PBMCs), collected before the second cycle of nivolumab. These receptors were collected from a human donor with classical Hodgkin lymphoma.

This chain connects TRBV19 to TRBJ1-1; the match to TRBD1 covers 10 bases. Germline V CDR1 and CDR2: LNHDA, SQIVND (reference sequence). The CDR3 is 15 amino acids. Trimming removed 5 bases from V and 3 bases from J; junction bases left unmatched: 6. The CDR3 region has the DNA TGTGCCAGTAGTGGGTGGGACAGGGGATACACTGAAGCTTTCTTT. Its translation is CASSGWDRGYTEAFF.

The chain couples TRBV11-2 to TRBJ1-1, with 9 bases fitting TRBD1. The CDR3 runs 16 residues. The germline CDR1 and CDR2 sequences are SGHAT and FQNNGV. With V trimmed by 5 bases and J by 1 base, 8 bases remained unmatched. CDR3 nucleotides: TGTGCCAGCAGCCTTACAGGGGGCCTAGGGAACACTGAAGCTTTCTTT. Translation: CASSLTGGLGNTEAFF.